What follows describes a single TCR beta chain. The antigen is undetermined. Only in-frame clones appear in the TCRdb table, and some are missing; sequencing was by immunoSEQ multiplex PCR. The repertoire holds 120,000 to 150,000 clones, with approximately 91% as singletons. These data come from a study of T cell responses to AZD1222 COVID-19 vaccine. The CDR3 loop spans 14 amino acids. Trimming took off 4 bases at V and 5 bases at J, with 9 bases between the two ends. Germline V gives CDR1 LGHNA, CDR2 YNFKEQ. Study-level points and caveats: Donors in the cohort were predominantly white British and more often female, and clonal diversity was possibly underestimated. Following two doses of AZD1222, Spike-specific TCR breadth and depth rose. Among vaccine-associated CD4 TCRs, coverage spanned spike, with dominance at 160-218 and 743-854.

The chain employs TRBV4-2 and TRBJ1-6; D gene unclear. This TCR came from an adult who received the AZD1222 COVID-19 vaccine. Specimen: peripheral blood, collected 28 days after the second AZD1222 dose. CDR3 amino acids: CASSPDVNNSPLHF. The CDR3 bases are TGTGCCAGCAGCCCAGACGTTAATAATTCACCCCTCCACTTT.